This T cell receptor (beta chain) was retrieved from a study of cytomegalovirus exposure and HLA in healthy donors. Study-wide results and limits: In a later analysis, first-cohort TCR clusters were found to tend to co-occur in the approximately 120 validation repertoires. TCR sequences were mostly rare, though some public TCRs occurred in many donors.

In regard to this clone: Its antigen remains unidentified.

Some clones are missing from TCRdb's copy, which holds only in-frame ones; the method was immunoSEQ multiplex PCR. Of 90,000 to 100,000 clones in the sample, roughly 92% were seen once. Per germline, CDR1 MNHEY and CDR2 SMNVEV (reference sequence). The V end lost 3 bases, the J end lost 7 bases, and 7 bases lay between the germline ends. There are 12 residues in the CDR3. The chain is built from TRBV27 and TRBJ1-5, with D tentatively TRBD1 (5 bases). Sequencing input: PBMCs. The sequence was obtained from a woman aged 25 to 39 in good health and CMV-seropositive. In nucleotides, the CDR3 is TGTGCCAGCAGTTTCGCAGGGCAGCCCCAGCATTTT. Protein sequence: CASSFAGQPQHF.